The 15 T cell receptor beta chains below were found in one sample sequenced in a study of Graves' ophthalmopathy and Graves' hyperthyroidism. Transcripts of RNA were the source for amplifying TCR beta CDR3 regions. An initial RT-PCR round employing HTBI primers preceded a second-round multiplex PCR. MiXCR, run by TCRdb on the multiplex PCR reads, gives a single entry per CDR3 protein. The sample lists 900,000 to 1,200,000 distinct CDR3 sequences; less than 45% were seen once. What was sequenced was peripheral blood or thyroid tissue (not recorded which). All receptors come from an adult man with Graves' hyperthyroidism.

This sequence joins TRBV15 and TRBJ2-7; D not certain. The ends were cut back, 6 bases at V and 2 bases at J, with 23 bases in the middle. Germline CDR1 is LNHNV and CDR2 is YYDKDF (reference sequence). This CDR3 is built from 17 residues. The CDR3 spells CATSTGSPQPVAYEQYF. CDR3 bases: TGTGCCACCAGTACTGGGTCTCCCCAGCCCGTCGCCTACGAGCAGTACTTC.

The rearrangement joins TRBV5-1 to TRBJ1-2; a weak D match, TRBD1 (6 bases). Germline lookup yields CDR1 SGHRS and CDR2 YFSETQ. V was cut by 4 bases and J by 8 bases, with 15 bases left in between. CDR3 length equals 13 residues. This chain's CDR3 is CASSPGQSLGYTF. As DNA, the CDR3 is TGCGCCAGCAGCCCGGGACAATCGCTGGGCTACACCTTC.

The V and J genes are TRBV7-2 and TRBJ2-5, with 9 positions matching TRBD2. J was trimmed by 9 bases and V by 9 bases; bases with no gene match: 23. Germline lookup yields CDR1 SGHTA and CDR2 FQGNSA. The CDR3 runs to 17 residues. CDR3 region: CASSLGEAGGEPGAQYF. The CDR3 nucleotides are TGTGCCAGTAGTCTTGGAGAGGCGGGAGGGGAACCCGGGGCCCAGTACTTC.

As regards this clonotype: Compared with germline, one end of the junction differs, possibly owing to a read error. The chain employs TRBV6-2 or TRBV6-3 and TRBJ1-1; D possibly corresponds to TRBD1 (5 bases). From germline, CDR1 is MNHEY and CDR2 SVGEGT. CDR3 length equals 11 residues. The CDR3 DNA follows: TGTGCCAGCTGGGGGAACGCTGAAGCTTTCTTC. Amino acids: CASWGNAEAFF.

About this clonotype itself: Possible read error: a much larger clone is one base away. The V call is TRBV15, the J call TRBJ1-2; perhaps TRBD1 as D (6 bases). Per the germline V gene, CDR1 is LNHNV and CDR2 is YYDKDF (reference sequence). This CDR3 is built from 14 residues. The CDR3 DNA reads as TGTACCAGCAGCAGACAGGAGGGCCCTTATGGCTACACCTTC. Its protein is CTSSRQEGPYGYTF. The full variable domain, with the rest looked up from reference TRBV15 and TRBJ1-2, is DAMVIQNPRYQVTQFGKPVTLSCSQTLNHNVMYWYQQKSSQAPKLLFHYYDKDFNNEADTPDNFQSRRPNTSFCFLDIRSPGLGDTAMYLCTSSRQEGPYGYTFGSGTRLTVV.

There are many counts of this clonotype. V is TRBV2 and J is TRBJ2-7; D call uncertain. Germline CDR1 and CDR2: SNHLY and FYNNEI. Trimming removed 8 bases at V and 5 bases at J, with 10 bases between. This CDR3 spans 11 amino acids. CDR3 in amino acids: CASLYTDEQYF. For the CDR3, the DNA is TGTGCCAGCCTGTATACTGACGAGCAGTACTTC.

This clonotype showed up just a few times. In DNA form, the CDR3 reads TGTGCCAGCACCATCGGGCACCTTCAAGAGACCCAGTACTTC. It encodes CASTIGHLQETQYF. The rearrangement uses TRBV12-3 or TRBV12-4 and TRBJ2-5; D is unclear. The CDR3 is made up of 14 amino acids. Trimming left V 7 bases short and J 2 bases short, with 14 bases between.

The chain combines TRBV20-1 with TRBJ1-2; D unresolved. Germline CDR1 DFQATT, CDR2 SNEGSKA (reference sequence). Trimming shortened V by 0 bases and J by 1 base, and 12 bases separated the two germline ends. The CDR3 extends over 15 amino acids. This CDR3 reads CSARDMTLINYGYTF. CDR3 nucleotide sequence: TGCAGTGCTAGAGATATGACCCTTATTAACTATGGCTACACCTTC.

This clonotype has only a few counts. The V and J genes are TRBV11-2 and TRBJ2-7; D gene ambiguous. Germline V CDR1 and CDR2: SGHAT, FQNNGV. Trimming took off 1 base at V and 3 bases at J, with 13 bases between the two ends. The CDR3 runs 15 residues. The CDR3 loop reads CASSLGAPQIYEQYF. Written as DNA, the CDR3 is TGTGCCAGCAGCTTAGGGGCCCCCCAGATCTACGAGCAGTACTTC.

This clonotype has a handful of counts. The chain carries TRBV6-4 and TRBJ1-5; no definite D call. The CDR3 extends over 9 amino acids. Trimming took 8 bases from V and 9 from J, leaving 5 bases between them. Per the germline V gene, CDR1 is MRHNA and CDR2 is SNTAGT. CDR3 sequence reads: CASGGPQHF. The CDR3 DNA follows: TGTGCCAGCGGCGGGCCCCAGCATTTT.

This clonotype appeared once. The chain links TRBV29-1 to TRBJ2-7, with 12 bases that match TRBD1. This CDR3 is built from 17 residues. The trim removed 1 base at V and 6 bases at J, leaving 13 bases unmatched. Germline lookup yields CDR1 SQVTM and CDR2 ANQGSEA. The CDR3 region is CSVEGPGQGARVLEQYF. The DNA of the CDR3 is TGCAGCGTTGAAGGCCCGGGACAGGGGGCGCGCGTGCTCGAGCAGTACTTC.

The J gene is TRBJ1-1, the V gene TRBV6-6, with D possibly TRBD1 on 6 matching bases. The CDR3 length is 17 residues. From germline, CDR1 is MNHNY and CDR2 SVGAGI (reference sequence). Trimming removed 0 bases from V and 3 bases from J, with 17 bases in between. The CDR3 spells CASSYSSGGGKDTEAFF. CDR3 coding DNA: TGTGCCAGCAGTTACTCTTCGGGAGGGGGAAAGGACACTGAAGCTTTCTTT.

This clonotype appeared many times. The chain uses TRBV29-1 and TRBJ1-3; 8 positions agree with TRBD1. CDR1 is SQVTM and CDR2 is ANQGSEA in the germline V gene. The CDR3 length is 15 residues. V gave up 6 bases and J gave up 0 bases; unmatched junction bases: 7. CDR3: CSVIQGEGSGNTIYF. CDR3 bases: TGCAGCGTAATACAGGGGGAGGGCTCTGGAAACACCATATATTTT.

V is TRBV10-3 and J is TRBJ1-2, with 7 bases that match TRBD1. The ends lost 4 bases at V and 2 bases at J; junction bases unmatched: 4. CDR1 is ENHRY and CDR2 is SYGVKD in the germline V gene. The CDR3 is made up of 14 amino acids. The DNA of the CDR3 is TGTGCCATCAGTGTAGGGACAGCGAACTATGGCTACACCTTC. Its translation: CAISVGTANYGYTF.

This clonotype was observed many times. The CDR3 bases are TGCAGTGCTTGGACAGGGGTCGGCTATGGCTACACCTTC. Amino acid sequence: CSAWTGVGYGYTF. V and J are TRBV20-1 and TRBJ1-2, with 9 bases lining up with TRBD1. The V segment lost 5 bases and the J segment 4 bases; nucleotides outside the gene matches: 5. The length of the CDR3 is 13 residues. CDR1 and CDR2 from the germline V gene are DFQATT and SNEGSKA (reference sequence).